This paragraph covers one T cell receptor beta chain sequence. The data derive from a study of control samples from healthy donors and cancer patients. Repertoires were generated with immunoSEQ multiplex PCR, while TCRdb's copy carries only in-frame clones and drops some. The table has 100,000 to 150,000 clones, roughly 87% seen once. The sequence came from a man in his late teens or twenties in good health. What was sequenced was blood.

The DNA for the CDR3 is TGTGCCAGCAGCGAAGATGGGGGACGATTATTCTATGGCTACACCTTC. Encoded protein: CASSEDGGRLFYGYTF. The V and J genes are TRBV7-8 and TRBJ1-2; D is possibly TRBD1 (5 bases). The CDR3 covers 16 residues. Germline V CDR1 and CDR2: SGHVS, FQNEAQ. V gave up 5 bases and J gave up 4 bases, with 20 bases separating them.